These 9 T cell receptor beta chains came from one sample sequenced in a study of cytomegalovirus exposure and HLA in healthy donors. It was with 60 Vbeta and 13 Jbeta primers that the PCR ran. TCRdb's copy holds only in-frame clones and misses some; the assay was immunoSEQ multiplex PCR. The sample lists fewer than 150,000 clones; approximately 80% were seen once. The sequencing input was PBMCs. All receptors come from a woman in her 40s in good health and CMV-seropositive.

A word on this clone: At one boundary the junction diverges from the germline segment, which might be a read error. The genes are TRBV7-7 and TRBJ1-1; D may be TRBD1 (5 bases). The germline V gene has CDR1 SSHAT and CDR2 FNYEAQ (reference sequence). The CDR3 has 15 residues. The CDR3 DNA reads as TGTGCTAGCAGCCCCCTCGGGGGGATGAACACTGAAGCTTTCTTT. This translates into CASSPLGGMNTEAFF.

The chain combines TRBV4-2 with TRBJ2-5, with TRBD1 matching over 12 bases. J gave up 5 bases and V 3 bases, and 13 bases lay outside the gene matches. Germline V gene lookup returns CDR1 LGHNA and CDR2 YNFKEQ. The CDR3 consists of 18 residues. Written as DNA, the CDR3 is TGTGCCAGCAGCCACGCTGGGACAGGGGGCGAAAGATGGGAGACCCAGTACTTC. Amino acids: CASSHAGTGGERWETQYF.

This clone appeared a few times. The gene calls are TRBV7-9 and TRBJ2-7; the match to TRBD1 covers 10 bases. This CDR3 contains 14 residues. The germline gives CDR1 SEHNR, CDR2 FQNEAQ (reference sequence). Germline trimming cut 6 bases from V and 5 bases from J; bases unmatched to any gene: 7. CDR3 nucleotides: TGTGCCAGCAGGCGGACAGGGGGAGTGGACGAGCAGTACTTC. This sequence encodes CASRRTGGVDEQYF.

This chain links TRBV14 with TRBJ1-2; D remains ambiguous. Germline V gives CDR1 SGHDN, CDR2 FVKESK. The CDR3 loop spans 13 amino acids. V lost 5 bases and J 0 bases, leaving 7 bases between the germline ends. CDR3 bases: TGTGCCAGCAGCGCATCGGCTAACTATGGCTACACCTTC. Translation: CASSASANYGYTF.

The CDR3 DNA sequence: TGTGCCACCAGCAGAGTATACAATGAGCAGTTCTTC. This codes for CATSRVYNEQFF. The J gene is TRBJ2-1, the V gene TRBV15; D is unclear. The ends were cut back, 1 base at V and 4 bases at J, with 2 bases in the middle. Germline lookup yields CDR1 LNHNV and CDR2 YYDKDF (reference sequence). The CDR3 runs to 12 residues.

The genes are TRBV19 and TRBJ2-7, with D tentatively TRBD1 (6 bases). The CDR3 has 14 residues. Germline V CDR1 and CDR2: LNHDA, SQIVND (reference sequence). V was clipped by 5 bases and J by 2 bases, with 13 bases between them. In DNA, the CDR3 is TGTGCCAGTAGTCCCGCTCGGACAGCCTACGAGCAGTACTTC. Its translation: CASSPARTAYEQYF.

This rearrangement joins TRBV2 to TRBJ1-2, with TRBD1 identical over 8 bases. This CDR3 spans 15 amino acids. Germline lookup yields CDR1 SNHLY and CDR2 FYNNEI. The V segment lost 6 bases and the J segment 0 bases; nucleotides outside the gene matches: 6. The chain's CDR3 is CASSQGQEANYGYTF. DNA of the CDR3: TGTGCCAGCAGCCAGGGACAGGAAGCTAACTATGGCTACACCTTC. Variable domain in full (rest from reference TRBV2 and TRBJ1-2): EPEVTQTPSHQVTQMGQEVILRCVPISNHLYFYWYRQILGQKVEFLVSFYNNEISEKSEIFDDQFSVERPDGSNFTLKIRSTKLEDSAMYFCASSQGQEANYGYTFGSGTRLTVV.

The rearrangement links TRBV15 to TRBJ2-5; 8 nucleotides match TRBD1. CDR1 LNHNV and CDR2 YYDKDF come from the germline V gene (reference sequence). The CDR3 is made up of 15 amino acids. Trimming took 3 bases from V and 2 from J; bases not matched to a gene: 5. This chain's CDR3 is CATSRDTGGQETQYF. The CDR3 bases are TGTGCCACCAGCAGGGATACAGGGGGACAAGAGACCCAGTACTTC.

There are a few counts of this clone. The chain's CDR3 is CASSNGLNSPLHF. CDR3 nucleotide sequence: TGTGCCAGCTCTAACGGTCTGAATTCACCCCTCCACTTT. The chain is built from TRBV18 and TRBJ1-6; D not certain. This CDR3 has 13 residues. Germline values: CDR1 KGHSH, CDR2 LQKENI. V lost 6 bases, J lost 7 bases, and 10 bases lay in between.